This T cell receptor beta chain emerged from a study of blood T cells in healthy people across ages. Study results and caveats: The fall in TCR beta diversity per million T cells was roughly linear with age.

Together with a sample-barcoded 5' primer, a J-beta primer mix was included in a second PCR lasting about 7 to 11 cycles. From the 5' RACE reads, TCRdb called clonotypes with MiXCR, one entry per CDR3 protein. The table records about 1.6 million distinct CDR3 sequences, about 35% of them present only once. This CDR3 contains 15 residues. Germline V gene data show CDR1 as SEHNR and CDR2 as FQNEAQ (reference sequence). V lost 1 base and J 4 bases, leaving 13 bases between the germline ends. A remark on this clonotype: The antigen is unknown.

Source material: blood. J is TRBJ1-1 and V is TRBV7-9; D not resolved. The clonotype originates from a woman in her thirties in good health. The CDR3 region is CASSLGGLVGTEAFF. Written as DNA, the CDR3 is TGTGCCAGCAGCTTAGGCGGGTTAGTCGGCACTGAAGCTTTCTTT. The complete variable domain, with remaining parts taken from reference TRBV7-9 and TRBJ1-1, reads DTGVSQNPRHKITKRGQNVTFRCDPISEHNRLYWYRQTLGQGPEFLTYFQNEAQLEKSRLLSDRFSAERPKGSFSTLEIQRTEQGDSAMYLCASSLGGLVGTEAFFGQGTRLTVV.